This T cell receptor (beta chain) appears in the sequencing data of a study of blood T cell repertoires in COVID-19. Sequencing was performed with immunoSEQ multiplex PCR; in TCRdb, only in-frame clones are kept and a portion is missing. This repertoire shows tens of thousands of clones, approximately 74% found once; its top ten account for 2% to 3%. The CDR3 consists of 15 residues. Germline V gene data show CDR1 as SGHVS and CDR2 as FNYEAQ. V was cut by 5 bases and J by 9 bases, with 17 bases left in between. The chain has TRBV7-6 and TRBJ1-6; possible D gene TRBD1, 5 bases. This sequence was found in a human donor with acute or convalescent COVID-19. The donor label of this sample is uncertain. Material for sequencing was peripheral blood. As DNA, the CDR3 is TGTGCCAGCAGCCCAGCTACAGGATCTGGTTCACCCCTCCACTTT. It is translated as CASSPATGSGSPLHF.